The rows below give T cell receptor beta chains drawn from one sample of a study of blood T cell repertoires in COVID-19. The repertoire was sequenced with immunoSEQ multiplex PCR; TCRdb's copy has only in-frame clones and lacks some. The table includes about 120,000 clones, 65% to 85% detected once. The sequencing input was peripheral blood. These receptors were obtained from a man between 65 and 85 years old with acute or convalescent COVID-19. Each CDR3 is given with its conserved first and last residue. The D gene is left open where the match is weak. Clone size is given for some rows only: seen once, a few or many times, or a class if the clone is expanded.

V	size	D	J	DNA	CDR3
TRBV5-6	few	NA	TRBJ1-3	TGTGCCAGCAGCTTGGGAGCAGGCCCATCCTCTGGAAACACCATATATTTT	CASSLGAGPSSGNTIYF
TRBV18	NA	NA	TRBJ1-5	TGTGCCAGCTCCTTTGACACTAATCAGCCCCAGCATTTT	CASSFDTNQPQHF
TRBV11-2	few	TRBD1	TRBJ1-4	TGTGCCAGCAGCTTAGGCCGACAGGGAACCACTGAAAAACTGTTTTTT	CASSLGRQGTTEKLFF
TRBV21-1	NA	NA	TRBJ1-1	TGTGCCAGCAGCAAAGTGATCCTCGGGATAGGAGCTTTCTTT	CASSKVILGIGAFF
TRBV14	NA	NA	TRBJ1-1	TGTGCCAGCAGTCCGGGACTCTTGAACACTGAAGCTTTCTTT	CASSPGLLNTEAFF
TRBV10-3	NA	NA	TRBJ1-2	TGTGCCATCACCTCAGGGGAAACTAACTATGGCTACACCTTC	CAITSGETNYGYTF
TRBV6-1	few	NA	TRBJ1-2	TGTGCCAGCAGTGAAAGGACACATAGCTATGGCTACACCTTC	CASSERTHSYGYTF
TRBV6-6	few	TRBD1	TRBJ2-7	TGTGCCAGCAGTTTTATTCCCGGGACAGGGGGCGACGAGCAGTACTTC	CASSFIPGTGGDEQYF
TRBV21-1	NA	NA	TRBJ1-3	TGTGCCAGCAGCATACGCGGGCGCGCCTCTGGAAACACCATATATTTT	CASSIRGRASGNTIYF
TRBV28	NA	TRBD1	TRBJ1-3	TGTGCCACCAGACAGGGGTCGGGAAACACCATATATTTT	CATRQGSGNTIYF
TRBV3-1/TRBV3-2	NA	NA	TRBJ1-5	TGTGCCAGCAGCCGGACCAGGGGTGACAATCAGCCCCAGCATTTT	CASSRTRGDNQPQHF
TRBV9	NA	NA	TRBJ1-1	TGTGCCAGCAGCGTAGCGGCAGGGATACGGACTGAAGCTTTCTTT	CASSVAAGIRTEAFF
TRBV10-2	NA	NA	TRBJ2-3	TGCGCCAGCAGTGAGACAGGGAGCACAGATACGCAGTATTTT	CASSETGSTDTQYF
TRBV15	NA	TRBD1	TRBJ1-1	TGTGCCACCAGCAGTCCCCAGGGGGCGAGAACTGAAGCTTTCTTT	CATSSPQGARTEAFF
TRBV5-1	NA	TRBD1	TRBJ2-7	TGCGCCAGCAGCTTGGTGGTGACAGGGGGCGCGATGGCGTCCTACGAGCAGTACTTC	CASSLVVTGGAMASYEQYF
TRBV19	NA	NA	TRBJ1-1	TGTGCCAGCAAGGGGGGGGGACTCATGAACACTGAAGCTTTCTTT	CASKGGGLMNTEAFF
TRBV6-8	NA	NA	TRBJ1-5	TGTGCCAGCATCGGCAGGGTCAATCAGCCCCAGCATTTT	CASIGRVNQPQHF
TRBV7-8	NA	NA	TRBJ1-1	TGTGCCAGCAGCTTCGAGACAGGAGTGAACACTGAAGCTTTCTTT	CASSFETGVNTEAFF
TRBV7-9	NA	TRBD1	TRBJ2-7	TGTGCCAGCAGCTTAGCCGGGACAGGGGCACTGGGCGAGCAGTACTTC	CASSLAGTGALGEQYF
TRBV6-1	NA	TRBD1	TRBJ1-5	TGTGCCAGCAGTGAAGGGGACCGGGGCAGGGGGCGCAAGGTTTCGGATCAGCCCCAGCATTTT	CASSEGDRGRGRKVSDQPQHF
TRBV7-2	NA	NA	TRBJ2-5	TGTGCCAGCAGCTTAGTAGCTGGTCGTGTGGAGAAGACCCAGTACTTC	CASSLVAGRVEKTQYF
TRBV18	NA	NA	TRBJ2-3	TGTGCCAGCTCACTCAGGGCAGATACGCAGTATTTT	CASSLRADTQYF
TRBV9	NA	NA	TRBJ2-3	TGTGCCAGCAGCGTAGGAGAAGATGATACGCAGTATTTT	CASSVGEDDTQYF
TRBV6-2/TRBV6-3	NA	TRBD1	TRBJ2-5	TGTGCCAGCAGTTACACTCCCGGACAGGGGGAAGAGACCCAGTACTTC	CASSYTPGQGEETQYF
TRBV29-1	NA	NA	TRBJ1-1	TGCAGCGTTGTTCAGGGCCTACACAAGACTGAAGCTTTCTTT	CSVVQGLHKTEAFF
TRBV3-1/TRBV3-2	NA	NA	TRBJ2-1	TGTGCCAGCAGCGTTGGACTCCTCCCGACCAATGAGCAGTTCTTC	CASSVGLLPTNEQFF
TRBV10-3	NA	NA	TRBJ2-7	TGTGCCATCAGTGAGTCTGCTACGGGCGAGCAGTACTTC	CAISESATGEQYF
TRBV3-1/TRBV3-2	few	NA	TRBJ1-1	TGTGCCAGCAGCCAACAGGCCAGTTTGGTCTTT	CASSQQASLVF
TRBV5-1	NA	TRBD1	TRBJ2-7	TGCGCCAGCAGCTTATCGGGACAGGGGAAGCAGTACTTC	CASSLSGQGKQYF
TRBV6-5	NA	NA	TRBJ1-2	TGTGCCAGCACCCTGGCCTATGGCTACACCTTC	CASTLAYGYTF
TRBV6-6	NA	TRBD1	TRBJ2-7	TGTGCCAGCAGGACAGGGATCTACGAGCAGTACTTC	CASRTGIYEQYF
TRBV20-1	few	NA	TRBJ2-7	TGCAGTGCTAGTCGGGAGTACGAGCAGTACTTC	CSASREYEQYF
TRBV6-5	NA	TRBD1	TRBJ1-2	TGTGCCAGCAGTTCCGACAGGGGTAGTTCCAGCGGCTACACCTTC	CASSSDRGSSSGYTF
TRBV11-2	NA	NA	TRBJ2-5	TGTGCCAGCAGCCCGGACACGATCCAAGAGACCCAGTACTTC	CASSPDTIQETQYF
TRBV5-6	NA	TRBD1	TRBJ1-6	TGTGCCAGCAGCTTCAGGACAGGGGCCACTAATTCACCCCTCCACTTT	CASSFRTGATNSPLHF
TRBV19	NA	NA	TRBJ1-5	TGTGCCAGTAGTATCCGAGGAGAGCAGCCCCAGCATTTT	CASSIRGEQPQHF
TRBV5-8	few	NA	TRBJ1-1	TGTGCCAGCCCTCTTGGAGGCGTCAGTGAAGCTTTCTTT	CASPLGGVSEAFF
TRBV27	NA	TRBD1	TRBJ2-7	TGTGCCAGCAGTTTCCGGGACAGGGGTTCCGAGCAGTACTTC	CASSFRDRGSEQYF
TRBV10-1	NA	NA	TRBJ2-7	TGCGCCAGCAGTGACCACGGGGGACTCCGACGCGGATCGGTCTACGAGCAGTACTTC	CASSDHGGLRRGSVYEQYF
TRBV20-1	once	NA	TRBJ2-1	TGCAGTGCTAGTCAAGGGGTATCGAATGAGCAGTTCTTC	CSASQGVSNEQFF
TRBV5-1	once	TRBD1	TRBJ2-3	TGCGCCAGCAGCTTGGGACAGGGTCGGATTTCTAGCACAGATACGCAGTATTTT	CASSLGQGRISSTDTQYF
TRBV9	NA	TRBD2	TRBJ2-1	TGTGCCAGCAGCTATGAGGGAGCGGGGGGCCCTGAGCAGTTCTTC	CASSYEGAGGPEQFF
TRBV27	once	NA	TRBJ1-5	TGTGCCAGCAGTTTGGGTGTGGGGGGGAATCAGCCCCAGCATTTT	CASSLGVGGNQPQHF
TRBV7-9	NA	TRBD1	TRBJ1-4	TGTGCCAGCACCCAGGGGGCAACTAATGAAAAACTGTTTTTT	CASTQGATNEKLFF
TRBV25-1	NA	NA	TRBJ1-2	TGTGCCAGCAGTTCTGCCCTCGAGGAGGGCTACACCTTC	CASSSALEEGYTF
TRBV7-6	NA	NA	TRBJ2-7	TGTGCCAGCAGCTTAGGGGAGAGCAGTGTCTACGAGCAGTACTTC	CASSLGESSVYEQYF
TRBV10-2	NA	TRBD1	TRBJ2-3	TGCGCCAGCAGTGATTGGGGACAGGGGACAGATACGCAGTATTTT	CASSDWGQGTDTQYF
TRBV7-7	NA	TRBD1	TRBJ2-5	TGTGCTAGCAGCTTGGACAGGGGGCTGGGGGAGACCCAGTACTTC	CASSLDRGLGETQYF
TRBV10-2	NA	NA	TRBJ2-1	TGCGCCAGCACTCCTCACGGGGGGCTTTACAATGAGCAGTTCTTC	CASTPHGGLYNEQFF
TRBV2	NA	NA	TRBJ1-4	TGTGCCAGCAGTGGAAGGGAAAGATCAGGGGCTGCTAATGAAAAACTGTTTTTT	CASSGRERSGAANEKLFF
TRBV4-1	few	TRBD1	TRBJ1-2	TGCGCCAGCAGCCAGGACATCAACAGGGGTTCCTATGGCTACACCTTC	CASSQDINRGSYGYTF
TRBV9	many	TRBD1	TRBJ1-2	TGTGCCAGCAGCCGGACAGGCGGGAAATATCATGGCTACACCTTC	CASSRTGGKYHGYTF